This is a list of T cell receptor beta chains from one sample in a study of control samples from healthy donors and cancer patients. Data came from immunoSEQ multiplex PCR; TCRdb stores just in-frame clones and leaves some out. The sample lists some 250,000 clones; around 80% were seen once. The sequenced sample was PBMCs. All receptors come from a woman aged 60-75 years with lung cancer. Both conserved end residues are part of each CDR3. A D gene is named only where the DNA matches it firmly. Only some rows state a clone size, as once, few, many or a class for expanded clones.

d_gene,v_gene,abundance,j_gene,CDR3aa,CDR3nt
-,TRBV5-5,once,TRBJ2-5,CASSLLGGKQETQYF,TGTGCCAGCAGCTTACTCGGCGGGAAACAAGAGACCCAGTACTTC
-,TRBV4-1,-,TRBJ2-7,CASSQGRAYEQYF,TGCGCCAGCAGCCAAGGACGGGCCTACGAGCAGTACTTC
-,TRBV12-5,-,TRBJ2-1,CASGLEEAVQFF,TGTGCTAGTGGTTTGGAGGAGGCGGTGCAGTTCTTC
-,TRBV9,-,TRBJ1-6,CASSPRADLRGSPLHF,TGTGCCAGCAGCCCCCGGGCAGACTTAAGGGGTTCACCCCTCCACTTT
TRBD1,TRBV5-1,-,TRBJ1-2,CASSSGTGEGYTF,TGCGCCAGCAGCTCCGGGACAGGGGAGGGCTACACCTTC
-,TRBV28,-,TRBJ1-3,CASRGNMGNTIYF,TGTGCCAGCAGGGGAAACATGGGAAACACCATATATTTT
-,TRBV18,-,TRBJ1-5,CASSPERTQDQPQHF,TGTGCCAGCTCACCTGAAAGGACCCAAGATCAGCCCCAGCATTTT
TRBD2,TRBV5-1,few,TRBJ2-7,CASQPSGLRPEQYF,TGCGCCAGCCAACCTAGCGGACTCCGCCCCGAGCAGTACTTC
-,TRBV4-1,few,TRBJ1-5,CASSQDDVSHQPQHF,TGCGCCAGCAGCCAAGATGACGTGTCCCATCAGCCCCAGCATTTT
-,TRBV7-8,many,TRBJ1-4,CASSLDRTEKLFF,TGTGCCAGCAGCTTAGATCGAACTGAAAAACTGTTTTTT
-,TRBV10-3,-,TRBJ2-7,CAISESAGLGSEQYF,TGTGCCATCAGTGAGTCTGCAGGGTTAGGGAGCGAGCAGTACTTC
-,TRBV7-8,-,TRBJ1-5,CASSLLWGADQPQHF,TGTGCCAGCAGCTTACTCTGGGGGGCTGATCAGCCCCAGCATTTT
-,TRBV2,-,TRBJ1-1,CASSEYRFGVEAFF,TGTGCCAGCAGTGAGTACAGGTTTGGTGTTGAAGCTTTCTTT
-,TRBV6-1,-,TRBJ1-5,CASSENPWNQPQHF,TGTGCCAGCAGTGAAAACCCTTGGAATCAGCCCCAGCATTTT
TRBD2,TRBV6-5,-,TRBJ2-3,CASRAGGGDTQYF,TGTGCCAGCAGGGCGGGGGGGGGAGATACGCAGTATTTT
TRBD1,TRBV5-6,-,TRBJ1-2,CASLNKGADSYTF,TGTGCCAGCTTGAATAAGGGGGCGGATAGCTACACCTTC
-,TRBV6-2/TRBV6-3,-,TRBJ2-4,CASSYSIISEWGAENIQYF,TGTGCCAGCAGTTACTCGATAATTTCTGAGTGGGGGGCGGAGAACATTCAGTACTTC
-,TRBV2,-,TRBJ2-4,CASSAAAKNIQYF,TGTGCCAGCAGCGCCGCGGCCAAAAACATTCAGTACTTC
-,TRBV6-5,few,TRBJ1-6,CASRSRNNSPLHF,TGTGCCAGCAGGTCCCGGAATAATTCACCCCTCCACTTT
-,TRBV21-1,-,TRBJ2-6,CASSFYWGSSGANVLTF,TGTGCCAGCAGCTTTTACTGGGGGAGCTCTGGGGCCAACGTCCTGACTTTC
-,TRBV3-1/TRBV3-2,-,TRBJ2-7,CASSQGAGTHYEQYF,TGTGCCAGCAGCCAAGGGGCCGGGACACATTACGAGCAGTACTTC
-,TRBV7-3,-,TRBJ2-5,CASSPLGDQETQYF,TGTGCCAGCAGCCCTTTAGGGGACCAAGAGACCCAGTACTTC
-,TRBV27,-,TRBJ1-1,CASSFGTDVDTEAFF,TGTGCCAGCAGTTTTGGGACGGACGTGGACACTGAAGCTTTCTTT
-,TRBV5-1,-,TRBJ1-3,CASSSGTGNTIYF,TGCGCCAGCAGCTCGGGGACTGGAAACACCATATATTTT
-,TRBV7-3,-,TRBJ2-3,CASSDSTDTQYF,TGTGCCAGCAGCGATTCCACAGATACGCAGTATTTT
-,TRBV28,few,TRBJ1-1,CASSGRMNTEAFF,TGTGCCAGCAGTGGGAGAATGAACACTGAAGCTTTCTTT
TRBD1,TRBV19,-,TRBJ1-2,CASGTGASRSGYTF,TGTGCCAGTGGGACAGGGGCGTCCCGGTCTGGCTACACCTTC
TRBD1,TRBV3-1/TRBV3-2,many,TRBJ1-1,CASSQGTGNTEAFF,TGTGCCAGCAGCCAAGGGACAGGGAACACTGAAGCTTTCTTT
-,TRBV19,-,TRBJ1-4,CASSIQDYNEKLFF,TGTGCCAGTAGTATCCAGGACTATAATGAAAAACTGTTTTTT
-,TRBV4-1,-,TRBJ1-3,CASSQGDFSGNTIYF,TGCGCCAGCAGCCAAGGTGACTTCTCTGGAAACACCATATATTTT
TRBD1,TRBV19,-,TRBJ1-1,CASSRQGGRYAEAFF,TGTGCCAGTAGTCGACAGGGTGGCCGGTACGCTGAAGCTTTCTTT
-,TRBV2,-,TRBJ2-7,CASSSSYEQYF,TGTGCCAGCAGCAGCTCCTACGAGCAGTACTTC
-,TRBV7-3,-,TRBJ2-1,CASSPRAGAAADEQFF,TGTGCCAGCAGCCCCCGTGCGGGGGCCGCAGCGGATGAGCAGTTCTTC
-,TRBV27,once,TRBJ1-6,CASTFAGAPSPLHF,TGTGCCAGCACCTTTGCTGGAGCACCTTCACCCCTCCACTTT
-,TRBV6-1,-,TRBJ2-6,CASSEAAGRSGANVLTF,TGTGCCAGCAGTGAAGCGGCTGGCCGGTCTGGGGCCAACGTCCTGACTTTC
-,TRBV11-3,-,TRBJ2-1,CASSLGGARNEQFF,TGTGCCAGCAGCTTGGGCGGGGCACGGAATGAGCAGTTCTTC
-,TRBV11-1,once,TRBJ1-4,CASSLDQDEKLFF,TGTGCCAGCAGCTTAGACCAGGACGAAAAACTGTTTTTT
TRBD1,TRBV15,few,TRBJ1-2,CATSRDQGTGYGYTF,TGTGCCACCAGCAGAGATCAGGGGACAGGCTATGGCTACACCTTC
-,TRBV6-1,-,TRBJ1-2,CASSDHLSEGYTF,TGTGCCAGCAGTGATCACCTCTCGGAGGGCTACACCTTC
-,TRBV5-1,-,TRBJ1-2,CASSLMSGADGYTF,TGCGCCAGCAGCTTGATGTCTGGGGCCGATGGCTACACCTTC
TRBD1,TRBV5-1,-,TRBJ1-1,CASSDGQGRGRSTEAFF,TGCGCCAGCAGCGACGGACAGGGTAGGGGTAGGAGCACTGAAGCTTTCTTT
TRBD1,TRBV24-1,-,TRBJ1-2,CATSDRGQGASGYTF,TGTGCCACCAGTGATCGAGGACAGGGGGCTAGTGGCTACACCTTC
-,TRBV27,-,TRBJ2-1,CASKGSGGNEQFF,TGTGCCAGCAAGGGTTCTGGCGGCAATGAGCAGTTCTTC
-,TRBV11-2,-,TRBJ1-2,CASSLGLIYGYTF,TGTGCCAGCAGCTTAGGCCTCATCTATGGCTACACCTTC
-,TRBV20-1,once,TRBJ1-5,CSAREGLAQHF,TGCAGTGCTAGGGAGGGGCTAGCCCAGCATTTT
TRBD1,TRBV12-3/TRBV12-4,-,TRBJ1-1,CASSAGQGRRAFF,TGTGCCAGCAGTGCCGGACAGGGGCGAAGGGCTTTCTTT
-,TRBV5-1,few,TRBJ1-3,CASSLAGIGNTIYF,TGCGCCAGCAGCTTAGCAGGGATAGGAAACACCATATATTTT
-,TRBV20-1,-,TRBJ2-1,CSARADEQFF,TGCAGTGCTCGGGCGGATGAGCAGTTCTTC
-,TRBV18,-,TRBJ2-2,CASSPGATNTGELFF,TGTGCCAGCTCACCAGGGGCCACGAACACCGGGGAGCTGTTTTTT
-,TRBV14,once,TRBJ2-5,CASSQNQGGETQYF,TGTGCCAGCAGCCAGAATCAGGGCGGGGAGACCCAGTACTTC
-,TRBV2,few,TRBJ1-6,CASSAGTVNSPLHF,TGTGCCAGCAGTGCCGGGACTGTAAATTCACCCCTCCACTTT